The 18 T cell receptor beta chains given below trace back to one sample, sequenced in a study of blood T cell repertoires in COVID-19. Here immunoSEQ multiplex PCR was the method, and the copy in TCRdb shows in-frame clones only, minus some. The table includes approximately 100,000 clones, 80% to 90% detected once. Input material: peripheral blood. The receptors here all came from a human donor in a cohort sampled during active COVID-19.

The J gene is TRBJ2-7, the V gene TRBV3-1 (or the pseudogene TRBV3-2), with TRBD2 identical over 7 bases. CDR3 size: 13 residues. Trimming cost V 2 bases and J 3 bases; bases outside gene matches: 1. Per germline, CDR1 LGHDT and CDR2 YNNKEL (reference sequence). This CDR3 is CASSQRGDYEQYF. CDR3 nucleotide sequence: TGTGCCAGCAGCCAACGGGGGGACTACGAGCAGTACTTC.

V gene TRBV2 combines with J gene TRBJ2-5, with a weak D call TRBD2 (6 bases). V was clipped by 1 base and J by 5 bases, with 11 bases between them. Looked up from germline, CDR1 is SNHLY and CDR2 is FYNNEI. The CDR3 extends over 14 amino acids. The CDR3 sequence: CASSEVSGDETQYF. Written as DNA, the CDR3 is TGTGCCAGCAGTGAAGTTTCGGGAGACGAGACCCAGTACTTC.

The J gene is TRBJ1-2, the V gene TRBV4-2, with unresolved D. The CDR3 loop spans 16 amino acids. Germline V lookup: CDR1 LGHNA, CDR2 YNFKEQ. Trimming cost V 0 bases and J 3 bases, with 14 bases left between them. DNA for the CDR3: TGTGCCAGCAGCCAAGATCGTGGGAGCAGGTACTATGGCTACACCTTC. Translation gives CASSQDRGSRYYGYTF.

The chain joins TRBV19 to TRBJ1-1; possible D gene TRBD1, 5 bases. Germline-derived CDR1 and CDR2 are LNHDA and SQIVND (reference sequence). The V gene lost 7 bases and the J gene lost 6 bases, with 12 bases spanning the gap. The CDR3 extends over 12 amino acids. CDR3 coding DNA: TGTGCCAGTACCATGGGACTCTCTGAAGCTTTCTTT. Translating gives CASTMGLSEAFF.

V and J are TRBV10-3 and TRBJ1-1, with D hard to call. With 0 bases removed from V and 5 bases from J, the gap between germline ends came to 10 bases. Germline CDR1 reads ENHRY; CDR2 reads SYGVKD. The CDR3 loop spans 14 amino acids. The CDR3 here is CAISESGRKTEAFF. The DNA of the CDR3 is TGTGCCATCAGTGAGTCTGGGAGAAAGACTGAAGCTTTCTTT.

This chain uses TRBV7-8 with TRBJ2-4, with 7 bases aligning to TRBD2. The germline gives CDR1 SGHVS, CDR2 FQNEAQ. This CDR3 is 20 amino acids long. The ends lost 5 bases at V and 1 base at J; junction bases unmatched: 20. The CDR3 region is CASSPPRGQQPGGAKNIQYF. The DNA for the CDR3 is TGTGCCAGCAGCCCCCCCCGCGGGCAGCAACCGGGGGGTGCCAAAAACATTCAGTACTTC.

CDR3 bases: TGTGCCAGTAGTGTGACAGGGGAAGATTCACCCCTCCACTTT. As protein: CASSVTGEDSPLHF. This chain uses TRBV19 with TRBJ1-6; 8 positions agree with TRBD1. V was pared by 5 bases and J by 8 bases, with 5 bases of the junction left unmatched. The CDR3 loop spans 14 amino acids. Germline CDR1 LNHDA, CDR2 SQIVND (reference sequence).

Of note for this clone: At one end the junction does not follow the germline gene, possibly because of a read error. The V call is TRBV7-7, the J call TRBJ2-3; 10 positions match TRBD2. From germline, CDR1 is SSHAT and CDR2 FNYEAQ (reference sequence). CDR3 size: 16 residues. CDR3 bases: TGTGCTAGCAGCAAAGGAGCGGGAGGGCCTGGAGATACGCAGTATTTT. Translating gives CASSKGAGGPGDTQYF.

The rearrangement joins TRBV12-5 to TRBJ2-7; 9 bases are shared with TRBD1. The CDR3 consists of 15 residues. Germline CDR1 is LGHNT and CDR2 is FRNRAP. The V and J ends lost 0 bases and 3 bases, in that order; junction bases with no gene match: 3. The CDR3 here is CASGLVRDRVYEQYF. CDR3 DNA: TGTGCTAGTGGTTTGGTACGGGACAGGGTCTACGAGCAGTACTTC.

The gene calls are TRBV29-1 and TRBJ1-3, with 12 bases matching TRBD1. The V segment lost 4 bases and the J segment 2 bases; nucleotides outside the gene matches: 3. CDR3 length: 15 residues. In germline, CDR1 is SQVTM, CDR2 ANQGSEA. Written as DNA, the CDR3 is TGCAGCGTTGGGGGACAGGGGGCAGCTGGAAACACCATATATTTT. This translates into CSVGGQGAAGNTIYF.

DNA of the CDR3: TGTGCCAGCTCACCATCCAGGGGTTCAGAGCCCCAGCATTTT. Translation gives CASSPSRGSEPQHF. The V and J genes are TRBV18 and TRBJ1-5, with D possibly matching TRBD1 (6 bases). This CDR3 has 14 residues. V dropped 2 bases and J dropped 8 bases, with 13 bases sitting between them. CDR1 is KGHSH and CDR2 is LQKENI in the germline V gene.

The chain is built from TRBV7-2 and TRBJ1-5; D call uncertain. The V gene lost 3 bases and the J gene lost 8 bases, with 11 bases spanning the gap. The V gene's germline CDR1 is SGHTA and CDR2 FQGNSA. This CDR3 contains 13 residues. CDR3 amino acids: CASSFGGREPQHF. CDR3 nucleotides: TGTGCCAGCAGCTTCGGAGGGAGAGAGCCCCAGCATTTT.

This clone was detected once. This chain uses TRBV30 with TRBJ1-5, with TRBD1 as a possible D gene (5 bases). The germline V and J ends were trimmed by 5 bases and 4 bases, with 12 bases remaining between them. The length of the CDR3 is 13 residues. From germline, CDR1 is GTSNPN and CDR2 SVGIG (reference sequence). Here the CDR3 reads CAWSRAINQPQHF. The CDR3, as DNA: TGTGCCTGGTCCAGGGCCATTAATCAGCCCCAGCATTTT.

The V call is TRBV6-6, the J call TRBJ2-1; maybe TRBD2 (6 bases). Germline CDR1 reads MNHNY; CDR2 reads SVGAGI (reference sequence). V lost 10 bases and J 3 bases, leaving 13 bases between the germline ends. The CDR3 covers 13 residues. The CDR3 loop is CAIYSGDYNEQFF. For the CDR3, the DNA is TGTGCCATCTATAGCGGAGACTACAATGAGCAGTTCTTC.

V usage is TRBV14 and J usage is TRBJ2-7, with a weak D call TRBD1 (5 bases). Trimming took off 3 bases at V and 12 bases at J, with 15 bases between the two ends. This CDR3 is 12 amino acids long. Germline V gives CDR1 SGHDN, CDR2 FVKESK. CDR3 bases: TGTGCCAGCAGCCACCGTGGGCAGGGAAGGTACTTC. Its protein product is CASSHRGQGRYF.

The chain is built from TRBV9 and TRBJ2-7; TRBD1 matches at 10 bases. Trimming took 3 bases from V and 6 from J; bases not matched to a gene: 6. Germline lookup yields CDR1 SGDLS and CDR2 YYNGEE. This CDR3 has 14 amino acids. CDR3 residues: CASSEGQGTAEQYF. The CDR3 nucleotides read TGTGCCAGCAGCGAGGGACAGGGGACGGCCGAGCAGTACTTC.

The V and J genes are TRBV4-2 and TRBJ2-3, with 7 bases lining up with TRBD2. J gave up 0 bases and V 5 bases, and 14 bases lay outside the gene matches. This CDR3 has 18 amino acids. Per the germline V gene, CDR1 is LGHNA and CDR2 is YNFKEQ. The CDR3 bases are TGTGCCAGCAGCAACCTAGCGGAATCCATTACTAGCACAGATACGCAGTATTTT. Its protein product is CASSNLAESITSTDTQYF.

The chain uses TRBV7-2 and TRBJ2-5; 7 bases match TRBD2. CDR1 is SGHTA, CDR2 FQGNSA, per germline. Trimming removed 5 bases from V and 4 bases from J; junction bases left unmatched: 7. CDR3 length: 14 amino acids. The CDR3 reads CASSPGTNRETQYF. CDR3 sequence (DNA): TGTGCCAGCAGCCCCGGGACTAACCGAGAGACCCAGTACTTC.